The 2 T cell receptor beta chains below were found in one sample sequenced in a study of T cell repertoires in cytomegalovirus infection. TCRdb reprocessed the reads with MiXCR, giving one entry per CDR3 protein. Seen here are about 63,000 distinct CDR3 sequences, over 20% observed once, and the top ten hold roughly 73%. Antigens of these TCRs are unknown. The sequenced sample was CD8+ T cells from cultured PBMCs, obtained from culture after CMV antigen stimulation. All receptors derive from a human donor in good health (CMV status not recorded). Some clones in this sample may be carry-over from other donors' samples.

The chain couples TRBV27 to TRBJ1-2; TRBD1 aligns across 9 bases. Germline V gives CDR1 MNHEY, CDR2 SMNVEV (reference sequence). V dropped 3 bases and J dropped 5; count of bases not matched to a gene: 22. CDR3 size: 20 residues. The CDR3 bases are TGTGCCAGCAGTTTCGCTCAACACGGGACAGGGAGAGCGTTGCGGTATGGCTACACCTTC. It encodes CASSFAQHGTGRALRYGYTF.

This chain uses TRBV6-6 with TRBJ2-1; either TRBD1 or TRBD2 may supply D (5 bases each). V was clipped by 1 base and J by 1 base, with 20 bases between them. The CDR3 totals 19 residues. Germline CDR1 reads MNHNY; CDR2 reads SVGAGI (reference sequence). Written as DNA, the CDR3 is TGTGCCAGCAGTTACTTACCCCCTGGGGCAGAGGGGTCCTACAATGAGCAGTTCTTC. Residues: CASSYLPPGAEGSYNEQFF.